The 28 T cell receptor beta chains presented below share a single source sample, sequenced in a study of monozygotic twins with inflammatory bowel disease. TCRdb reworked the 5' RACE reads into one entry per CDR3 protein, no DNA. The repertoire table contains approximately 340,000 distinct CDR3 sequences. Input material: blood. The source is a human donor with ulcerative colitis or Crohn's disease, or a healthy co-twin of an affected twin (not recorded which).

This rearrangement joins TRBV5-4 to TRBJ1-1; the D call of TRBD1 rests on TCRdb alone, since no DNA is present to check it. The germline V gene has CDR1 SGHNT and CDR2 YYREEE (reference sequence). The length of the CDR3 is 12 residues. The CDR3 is CASSSGVTEAFF.

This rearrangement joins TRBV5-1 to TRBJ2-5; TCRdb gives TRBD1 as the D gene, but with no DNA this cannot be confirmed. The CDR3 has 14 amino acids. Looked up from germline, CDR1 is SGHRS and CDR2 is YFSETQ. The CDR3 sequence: CASSLTGSLETQYF.

The CDR3 here is CASSLVIARSSYEQYF. The chain is built from TRBV7-9 and TRBJ2-7. This CDR3 spans 16 amino acids. Germline V gives CDR1 SEHNR, CDR2 FQNEAQ (reference sequence).

CDR3 region: CASSSLAGLGAYNEQFF. J is TRBJ2-1 and V is TRBV28; TCRdb's D call, TRBD2, is unchecked because there is no DNA. The germline CDR1 and CDR2 sequences are MDHEN and SYDVKM. This CDR3 comprises 17 residues.

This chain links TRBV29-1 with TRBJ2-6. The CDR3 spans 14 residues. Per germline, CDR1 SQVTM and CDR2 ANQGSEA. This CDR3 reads CSVDGTSGANVLTF.

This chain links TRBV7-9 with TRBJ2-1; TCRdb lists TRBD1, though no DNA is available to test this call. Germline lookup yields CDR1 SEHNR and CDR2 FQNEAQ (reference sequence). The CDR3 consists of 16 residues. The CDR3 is CASSQDKRNRGNEQFF.

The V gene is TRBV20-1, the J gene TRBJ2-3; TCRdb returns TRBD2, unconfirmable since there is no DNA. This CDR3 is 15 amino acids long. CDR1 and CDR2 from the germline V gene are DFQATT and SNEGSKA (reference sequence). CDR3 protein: CSASEAALYTDTQYF.

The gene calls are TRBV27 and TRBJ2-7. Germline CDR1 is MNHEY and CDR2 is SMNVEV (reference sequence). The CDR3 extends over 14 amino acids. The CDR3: CASSLATLGYEQYF.

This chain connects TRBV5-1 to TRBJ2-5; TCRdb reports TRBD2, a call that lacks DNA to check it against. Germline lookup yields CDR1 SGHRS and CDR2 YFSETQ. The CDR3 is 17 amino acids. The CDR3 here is CASVNGLTSGNQETQYF.

The CDR3 sequence is CASSQEQGLNSPLHF. J is TRBJ1-6 and V is TRBV4-1; no DNA is available, so the TRBD1 call from TCRdb remains unchecked. The germline V gene has CDR1 MGHRA and CDR2 YSYEKL. CDR3 length: 15 residues.

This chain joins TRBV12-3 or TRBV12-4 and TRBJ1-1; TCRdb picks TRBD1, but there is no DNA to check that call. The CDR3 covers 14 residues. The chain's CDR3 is CASETFGQGSEAFF.

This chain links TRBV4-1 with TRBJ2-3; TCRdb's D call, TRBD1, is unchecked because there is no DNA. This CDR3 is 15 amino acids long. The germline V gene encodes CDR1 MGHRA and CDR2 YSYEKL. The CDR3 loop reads CASSRTPGERDTQYF.

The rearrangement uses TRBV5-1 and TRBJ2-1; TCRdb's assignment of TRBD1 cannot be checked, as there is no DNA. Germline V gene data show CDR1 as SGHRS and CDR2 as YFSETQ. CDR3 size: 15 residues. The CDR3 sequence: CASSLGTSSYNEQFF.

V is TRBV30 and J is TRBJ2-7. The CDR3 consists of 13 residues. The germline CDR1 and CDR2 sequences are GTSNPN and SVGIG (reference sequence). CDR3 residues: CAWSWDSTYEQYF.

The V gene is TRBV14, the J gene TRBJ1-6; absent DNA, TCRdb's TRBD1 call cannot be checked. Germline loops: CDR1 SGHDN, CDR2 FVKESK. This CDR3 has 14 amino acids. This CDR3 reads CASSRGHSNSPLHF.

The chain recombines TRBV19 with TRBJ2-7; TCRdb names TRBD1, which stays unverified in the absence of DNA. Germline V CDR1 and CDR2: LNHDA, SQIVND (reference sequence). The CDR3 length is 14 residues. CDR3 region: CASSMVPGSYEQYF.

The CDR3 is CAWSPGSTDTQYF. The rearrangement links TRBV30 to TRBJ2-3; the TCRdb D gene call, TRBD1, has no DNA to confirm it. The length of the CDR3 is 13 residues. CDR1 is GTSNPN and CDR2 is SVGIG in the germline V gene (reference sequence). Full variable domain (missing parts from reference TRBV30 and TRBJ2-3): SQTIHQWPATLVQPVGSPLSLECTVEGTSNPNLYWYRQAAGRGLQLLFYSVGIGQISSEVPQNLSASRPQDRQFILSSKKLLLSDSGFYLCAWSPGSTDTQYFGPGTRLTVL.

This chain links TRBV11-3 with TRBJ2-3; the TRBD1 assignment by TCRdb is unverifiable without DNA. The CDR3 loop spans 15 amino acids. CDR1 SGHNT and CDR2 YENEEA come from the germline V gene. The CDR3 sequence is CASSLSPTSADTQYF.

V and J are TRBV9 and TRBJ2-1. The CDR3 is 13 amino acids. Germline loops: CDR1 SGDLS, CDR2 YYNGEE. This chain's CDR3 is CASSVESVNEQFF.

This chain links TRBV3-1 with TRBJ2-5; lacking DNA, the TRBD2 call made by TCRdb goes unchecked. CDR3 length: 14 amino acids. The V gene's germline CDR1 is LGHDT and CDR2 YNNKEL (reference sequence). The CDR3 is CASSRTSEGETQYF.

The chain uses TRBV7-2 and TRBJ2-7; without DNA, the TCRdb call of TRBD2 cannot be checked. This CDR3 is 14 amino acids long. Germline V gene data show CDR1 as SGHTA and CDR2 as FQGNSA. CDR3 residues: CASSPAPGSYEQYF.

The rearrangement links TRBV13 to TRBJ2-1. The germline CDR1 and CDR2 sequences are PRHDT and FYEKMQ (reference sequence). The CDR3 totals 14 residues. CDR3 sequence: CASSLGEIGNEQFF.

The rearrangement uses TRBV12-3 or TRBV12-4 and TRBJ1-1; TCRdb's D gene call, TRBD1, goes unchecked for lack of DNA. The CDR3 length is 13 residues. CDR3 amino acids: CASSIGDNTEAFF.

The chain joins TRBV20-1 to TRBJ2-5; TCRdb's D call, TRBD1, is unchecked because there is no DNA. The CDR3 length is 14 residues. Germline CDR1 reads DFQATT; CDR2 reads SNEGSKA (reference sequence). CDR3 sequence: CSAPTTGPQETQYF.

Here the CDR3 reads CASRNGQGRTDTQYF. This chain joins TRBV7-2 and TRBJ2-3; the TCRdb D gene call, TRBD1, has no DNA to confirm it. Germline CDR1 SGHTA, CDR2 FQGNSA. CDR3 size: 15 residues.

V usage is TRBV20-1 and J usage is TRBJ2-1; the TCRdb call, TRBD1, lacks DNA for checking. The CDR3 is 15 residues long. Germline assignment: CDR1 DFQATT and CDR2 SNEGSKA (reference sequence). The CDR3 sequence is CSARPRGAPRNEQFF.

The CDR3 loop is CAISEAGTDNEQFF. The chain employs TRBV10-3 and TRBJ2-1; TCRdb calls TRBD1, which cannot be checked without DNA. Per the germline V gene, CDR1 is ENHRY and CDR2 is SYGVKD. The CDR3 sequence is 14 residues long.

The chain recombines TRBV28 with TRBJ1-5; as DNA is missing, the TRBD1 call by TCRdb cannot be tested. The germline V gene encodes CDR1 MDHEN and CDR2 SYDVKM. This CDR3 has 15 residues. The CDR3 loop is CASENPGGGNQPQHF.